The clone carrying this T cell receptor beta chain was observed once. The CDR3 contains 15 residues. Germline-derived CDR1 and CDR2 are LNHDA and SQIVND (reference sequence). Unmatched junction bases numbered 6, after V lost 4 bases and J lost 4 bases. 13 Jbeta primers and 60 Vbeta primers were used for the PCR. Data came from immunoSEQ multiplex PCR; TCRdb stores just in-frame clones and leaves some out. The sample gives about 140,000 clones, roughly four fifths of which show up once; about 1.5% is in the top ten. The data belong to a study of cytomegalovirus exposure and HLA in healthy donors. The sample consisted of PBMCs. The clonotype was recovered from a man between 25 and 39 years old in good health and CMV-seropositive. The chain has TRBV19 and TRBJ2-7; TRBD2 matches 11 bases. This CDR3 is CASSTAGTSGYEQYF. The CDR3 DNA reads TGTGCCAGTAGTACGGCCGGGACTAGCGGTTACGAGCAGTACTTC. The full variable domain, with the rest looked up from reference TRBV19 and TRBJ2-7, is DGGITQSPKYLFRKEGQNVTLSCEQNLNHDAMYWYRQDPGQGLRLIYYSQIVNDFQKGDIAEGYSVSREKKESFPLTVTSAQKNPTAFYLCASSTAGTSGYEQYFGPGTRLTVT.